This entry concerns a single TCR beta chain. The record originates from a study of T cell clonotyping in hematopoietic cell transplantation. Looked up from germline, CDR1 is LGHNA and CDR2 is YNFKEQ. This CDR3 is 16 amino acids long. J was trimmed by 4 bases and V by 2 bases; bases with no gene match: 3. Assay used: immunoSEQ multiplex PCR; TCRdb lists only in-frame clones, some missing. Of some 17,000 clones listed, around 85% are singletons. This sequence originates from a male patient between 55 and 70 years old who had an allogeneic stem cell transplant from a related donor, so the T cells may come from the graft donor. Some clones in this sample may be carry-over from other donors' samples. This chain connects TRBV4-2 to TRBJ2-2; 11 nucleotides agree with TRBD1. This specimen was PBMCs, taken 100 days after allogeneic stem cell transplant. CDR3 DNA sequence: TGTGCCAGCAGCCAACCGGGACAGGGGGGCACCGGGGAGCTGTTTTTT. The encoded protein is CASSQPGQGGTGELFF.